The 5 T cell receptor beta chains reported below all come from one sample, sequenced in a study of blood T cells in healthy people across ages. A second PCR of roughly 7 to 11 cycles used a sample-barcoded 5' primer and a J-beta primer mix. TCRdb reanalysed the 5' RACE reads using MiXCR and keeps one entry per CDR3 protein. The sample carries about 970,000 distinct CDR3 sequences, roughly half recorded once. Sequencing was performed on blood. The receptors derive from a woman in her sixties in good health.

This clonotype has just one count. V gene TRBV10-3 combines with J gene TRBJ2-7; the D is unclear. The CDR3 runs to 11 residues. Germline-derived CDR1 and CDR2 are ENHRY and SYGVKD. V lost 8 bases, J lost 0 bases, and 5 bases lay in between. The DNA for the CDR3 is TGTGCCATCTTTAACTCCTACGAGCAGTACTTC. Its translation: CAIFNSYEQYF.

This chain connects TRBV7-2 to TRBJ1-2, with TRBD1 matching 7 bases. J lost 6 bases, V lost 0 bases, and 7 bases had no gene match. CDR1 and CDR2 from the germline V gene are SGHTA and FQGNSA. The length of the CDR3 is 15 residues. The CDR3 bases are TGTGCCAGCAGCTTAGCCATCGGGACAGCTCATGGCTACACCTTC. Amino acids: CASSLAIGTAHGYTF.

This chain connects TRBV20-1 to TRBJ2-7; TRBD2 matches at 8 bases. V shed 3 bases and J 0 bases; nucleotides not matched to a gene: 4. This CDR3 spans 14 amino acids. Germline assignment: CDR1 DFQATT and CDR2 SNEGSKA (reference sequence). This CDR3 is CSARPGGRSYEQYF. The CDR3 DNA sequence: TGCAGTGCTAGGCCGGGAGGGCGCTCCTACGAGCAGTACTTC.

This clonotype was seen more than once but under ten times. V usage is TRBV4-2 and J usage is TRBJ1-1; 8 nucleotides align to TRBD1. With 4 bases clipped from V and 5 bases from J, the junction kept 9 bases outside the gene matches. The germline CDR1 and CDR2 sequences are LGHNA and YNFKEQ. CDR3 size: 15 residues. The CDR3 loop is CASSPGGAVYTEAFF. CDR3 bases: TGTGCCAGCAGCCCAGGGGGCGCGGTTTATACTGAAGCTTTCTTT.

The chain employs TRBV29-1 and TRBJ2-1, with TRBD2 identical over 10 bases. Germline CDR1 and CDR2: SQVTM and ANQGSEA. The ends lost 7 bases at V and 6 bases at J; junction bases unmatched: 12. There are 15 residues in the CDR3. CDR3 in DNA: TGCAGCGCTATGCTAGCGGGAGCTCCGGGCAATGAGCAGTTCTTC. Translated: CSAMLAGAPGNEQFF.